The rows below give T cell receptor beta chains drawn from one sample of a study of blood T cells in healthy people across ages. TCRdb reprocessed the 5' RACE reads with MiXCR, giving one entry per CDR3 protein. The sample carries roughly 1.6 million distinct CDR3 sequences, 34% recorded once. Sequencing used blood. The receptors stem from a woman in her twenties or thirties in good health. Both conserved end residues are part of each CDR3. Each record gives: V gene, D gene, J gene, CDR3 length, clone size, CDR3 DNA, CDR3 protein. D genes are given only for firm matches. The size of a clone is reported for some rows only, either as once, few or many, or as a class for expanded clones.

>TRBV9|-|TRBJ1-2|16|-
TGTGTCAGCAGCCCATCTCAGGGAACCACTAACTATGGCTACACCTTC
CVSSPSQGTTNYGYTF
>TRBV15|-|TRBJ2-7|15|-
TGTGCCACCAGCAGAGACCCTGGGGGGAGCTACGGGCAGTACTTC
CATSRDPGGSYGQYF
>TRBV12-5|-|TRBJ2-1|17|few
TGTGCTAGTGGCCGCGAAATACGTACGGGGGGCGACGGTGAGCAGTTCTTC
CASGREIRTGGDGEQFF
>TRBV4-1|TRBD2|TRBJ2-3|17|-
TGCACCAGCAGCCAAGGGCCCCTAGCGGGAGATACAGATACGCAGTATTTT
CTSSQGPLAGDTDTQYF
>TRBV10-3|-|TRBJ1-6|15|-
TGTGCCATCAGTGAGGGACAGAGTGACAATTCACCCCTCCACTTT
CAISEGQSDNSPLHF
>TRBV30|-|TRBJ2-7|17|few
TGTGCCTTGGACGGAGTACCCTTTCCTCAACACACCTACGAGCAGTACTTC
CALDGVPFPQHTYEQYF
>TRBV3-1|-|TRBJ2-3|16|-
TGTGCCAGCAGCCAAGACGGTCTGGTAGCAGCAGATACGCAGTATTTT
CASSQDGLVAADTQYF
>TRBV5-1|TRBD2|TRBJ2-3|16|-
TGCGCCAGCAGCTTGGGGCTAGCGGTTAGCACAGATACGCAGTATTTT
CASSLGLAVSTDTQYF
>TRBV7-3|-|TRBJ2-1|15|-
TGTGCCAGCAGCCGTGGGGGCGGGATGGGGGATGAGCAGTTCTTC
CASSRGGGMGDEQFF
>TRBV15|-|TRBJ2-2|16|-
TGTGCCACCAGCAAACCTCGGCTAGTCTTTAGCGGGGAGCTGTTTTTT
CATSKPRLVFSGELFF
>TRBV6-1|-|TRBJ1-1|13|-
TGTGCCAGCAGTGGCGACAGTTACACTGAAGCTTTCTTT
CASSGDSYTEAFF
>TRBV6-1|TRBD1|TRBJ1-5|15|-
TGTGCCAGCAGTATTCAGGGGGCGAGCAATCAGCCCCAGCATTTT
CASSIQGASNQPQHF
>TRBV9|-|TRBJ1-1|14|-
TGTGCCAGCAGCGTAGTGATGGGGAACACTGAAACTTTCTTT
CASSVVMGNTETFF
>TRBV14|-|TRBJ2-5|13|-
TGTGCCAGCTCTACTAGCACAATGGAGACCCAGTACTTC
CASSTSTMETQYF
>TRBV4-1|TRBD2|TRBJ2-3|15|few
TGCGCCAGCAGTAGCGGGAGAATACCCACAGATACGCAGTATTTT
CASSSGRIPTDTQYF
>TRBV4-1|-|TRBJ2-3|15|many
TGCGCCAGCAGCCCTCTGGGTAGCGGCACAGATACGCAGTATTTT
CASSPLGSGTDTQYF
>TRBV10-3|-|TRBJ1-2|14|many
TGTGCCATCAGTGATTACGGTCCGCAACATGGCTACACCTTC
CAISDYGPQHGYTF
>TRBV4-2|-|TRBJ2-1|16|few
TGTGCCAGCAGCCAATACAAGGTGGGAGGTAGCGATGAGCAGTTCTTC
CASSQYKVGGSDEQFF
>TRBV12-3/TRBV12-4|-|TRBJ1-2|14|-
TGTGCCAGCAGTCCGGACAGTTCTAACTATGGCTACACCTTC
CASSPDSSNYGYTF
>TRBV7-3|TRBD1|TRBJ2-5|14|-
TGTGCCAGCAGCACAACAGGGGTCCAAGAGACCCAGTACTTC
CASSTTGVQETQYF
>TRBV2|TRBD2|TRBJ2-1|14|-
TGTGTCAGCAGAATAGCGGGGGCGTACAATGAGCAGTTCTTC
CVSRIAGAYNEQFF
>TRBV13|TRBD1|TRBJ2-3|16|-
TGTGCCAGCAGAGAGACAGGGGTCGCACTCTCAGATACGCAGTATTTT
CASRETGVALSDTQYF
>TRBV11-2|-|TRBJ2-3|15|-
TGTGCCAGCAGCACCCCAGGGGCTAGCACAGATACGCAGTATTTT
CASSTPGASTDTQYF
>TRBV5-1|-|TRBJ1-5|15|-
TGCGCCAGCAGCTTGGAAGGGTATAGCAATCAGCCCCAGCATTTT
CASSLEGYSNQPQHF
>TRBV7-2|-|TRBJ1-2|15|-
TGTGCCAGCAGCTTAGAGATCGGGGCAGGGAGTAGGTACACCTTC
CASSLEIGAGSRYTF
>TRBV15|TRBD1|TRBJ2-6|18|few
TGTGCCACCAGCAGAGATGGACAGGGGGCAACCGGGGCCAACGTCCTGACTTTC
CATSRDGQGATGANVLTF